The clone carrying this T cell receptor beta chain came up once. The sample originates from a study of T cell responses to AZD1222 COVID-19 vaccine. V lost 6 bases and J lost 0, with 14 bases in between. Looked up from germline, CDR1 is SGHRS and CDR2 is YFSETQ. The CDR3 has 15 residues. The assay was immunoSEQ multiplex PCR, and TCRdb's table has in-frame clones only and misses some. The sample has about 84,000 clones, 70% to 90% seen once. The receptor was isolated from an adult who received the AZD1222 COVID-19 vaccine. The sequences come from peripheral blood, collected 28 days after the second AZD1222 dose. The rearrangement links TRBV5-1 to TRBJ2-3; tentatively, D is TRBD2 (6 bases). The CDR3 bases are TGCGCCAGCATGAAGGAGGGGACTAGCACAGATACGCAGTATTTT. As protein: CASMKEGTSTDTQYF.